Below, 7 T cell receptor beta chains from the same sample are listed, as sequenced in a study of OX40 agonist ivuxolimab in advanced cancers. Libraries were built with the immunoSEQ multiplex PCR assay. TCRdb took over this immuneACCESS table, retaining in-frame rearrangements with V and J assigned. Such tables are incomplete; in checked studies, under half of the missing clones stem from an unresolved V gene, and the remainder is unexplained. Present in this sample are about 84,000 clones, around 94% of which were seen just once. The ten largest clonotypes hold about 10% of the sample. The sample in question was CD4+ or CD8+ T cells sorted from blood, obtained in a trial of the OX40 agonist ivuxolimab. The receptors stem from an adult with an advanced solid tumor such as melanoma, head and neck, liver or kidney cancer.

The V gene is TRBV5-1, the J gene TRBJ2-7, with TRBD1 as a possible D gene (5 bases). CDR1 and CDR2 from the germline V gene are SGHRS and YFSETQ. V dropped 0 bases and J dropped 0 bases, with 13 bases sitting between them. The CDR3 is 16 residues long. This CDR3 is CASSLAQGLLSYEQYF. The DNA for the CDR3 is TGCGCCAGCAGCTTGGCGCAGGGCCTCCTCTCCTACGAGCAGTACTTC. Supplemented by reference TRBV5-1 and TRBJ2-7, the full variable domain reads KAGVTQTPRYLIKTRGQQVTLSCSPISGHRSVSWYQQTPGQGLQFLFEYFSETQRNKGNFPGRFSGRQFSNSRSEMNVSTLELGDSALYLCASSLAQGLLSYEQYFGPGTRLTVT.

The CDR3 here is CASSAGGGNEQFF. CDR3 nucleotide sequence: TGTGCCAGCAGCGCCGGCGGGGGCAATGAGCAGTTCTTC. V gene TRBV9 combines with J gene TRBJ2-1; 7 positions agree with TRBD2. This CDR3 region has 13 residues. Germline values: CDR1 SGDLS, CDR2 YYNGEE. Germline trimming cut 3 bases from V and 6 bases from J; bases unmatched to any gene: 3.

CDR3 bases: TGTGCCAGCAGTTTATTTGGAGATCCCCTATACGAGCAGTACTTC. Amino acid sequence: CASSLFGDPLYEQYF. The chain combines TRBV28 with TRBJ2-7; unclear D gene. Deletions cut 1 base from V and 4 bases from J, with 14 bases between. Per the germline V gene, CDR1 is MDHEN and CDR2 is SYDVKM. The CDR3 runs to 15 residues.

The chain recombines TRBV7-8 with TRBJ1-5; 10 bases agree with TRBD1. With 1 base clipped from V and 7 bases from J, the junction kept 4 bases outside the gene matches. This CDR3 is 15 amino acids long. CDR1 is SGHVS, CDR2 FQNEAQ, per germline. CDR3 loop: CASSLVLGQGQPQHF. The CDR3 DNA follows: TGTGCCAGCAGCTTAGTATTGGGACAGGGGCAGCCCCAGCATTTT.

The chain recombines TRBV4-3 with TRBJ2-7; TRBD1 aligns across 9 bases. This CDR3 is 14 amino acids long. Trimming at V came to 4 bases and at J to 7 bases, leaving 8 bases not matched to a gene. Germline V CDR1 and CDR2: LGHNA, YSLEER. In nucleotides, the CDR3 is TGCGCCAGCAGCCCGGGGACAGGGCTTTGGGAGCAGTACTTC. Protein: CASSPGTGLWEQYF.

J is TRBJ2-1 and V is TRBV4-2, with D tentatively TRBD2 (6 bases). CDR3 length: 19 residues. Germline V CDR1 and CDR2: LGHNA, YNFKEQ. Trimming cost V 5 bases and J 4 bases, with 27 bases left between them. The DNA for the CDR3 is TGTGCCAGCAGCGCAAGACTAGGCAGTTGGAATGCGGAATACAATGAGCAGTTCTTC. Residues: CASSARLGSWNAEYNEQFF.

This clone showed up just once. This chain links TRBV6-5 with TRBJ2-5, with 10 bases identical to TRBD2. CDR1 and CDR2 (germline): MNHEY, SVGAGI. V was pared by 0 bases and J by 13 bases, with 8 bases of the junction left unmatched. The CDR3 runs to 14 residues. This CDR3 is CASSYSPTSGELYF. The DNA for the CDR3 is TGTGCCAGCAGTTACTCCCCCACTAGCGGGGAGTTGTACTTC.